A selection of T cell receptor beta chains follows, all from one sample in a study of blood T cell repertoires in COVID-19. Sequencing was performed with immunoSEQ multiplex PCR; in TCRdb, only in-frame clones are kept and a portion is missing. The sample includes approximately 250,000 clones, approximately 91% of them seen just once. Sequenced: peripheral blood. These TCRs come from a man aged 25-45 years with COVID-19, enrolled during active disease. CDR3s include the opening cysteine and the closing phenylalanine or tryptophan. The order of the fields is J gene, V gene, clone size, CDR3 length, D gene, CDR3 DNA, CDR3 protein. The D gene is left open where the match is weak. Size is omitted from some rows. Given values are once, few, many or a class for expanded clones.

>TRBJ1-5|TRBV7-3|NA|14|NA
TGTGCCAGCAGCTTATCCCCGGGATTTGGGTTCCAGCATTTT
CASSLSPGFGFQHF
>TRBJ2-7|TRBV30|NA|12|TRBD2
TGTGCCTGGAGAGGCGGGGGAGACGAGCAGTACTTC
CAWRGGGDEQYF
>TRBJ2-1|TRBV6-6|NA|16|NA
TGTGCCAGCAGTTACTCGATTAGTTCAGGGCACAATGAGCAGTTCTTC
CASSYSISSGHNEQFF
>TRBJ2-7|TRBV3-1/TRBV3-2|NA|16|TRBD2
TGTGCCAGCAGCCAAGGACTAGCGAGCCTCACCTACGAGCAGTACTTC
CASSQGLASLTYEQYF
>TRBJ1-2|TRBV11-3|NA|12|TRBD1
TGTGCCAGCAGCGACGGGACAGGCCCTAACACCTTC
CASSDGTGPNTF
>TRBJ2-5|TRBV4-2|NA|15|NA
TGTGCCAGCAGCCAAGATCCAGCGGGTCAAGAGACCCAGTACTTC
CASSQDPAGQETQYF
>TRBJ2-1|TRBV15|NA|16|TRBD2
TGTGCCACCAGCAGAGATACGGGACTAGGGAACAATGAGCAGTTCTTC
CATSRDTGLGNNEQFF
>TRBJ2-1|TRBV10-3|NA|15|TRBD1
TGTGCCATCAGGGACGGAGACAGGGTTTACAATGAGCAGTTCTTC
CAIRDGDRVYNEQFF
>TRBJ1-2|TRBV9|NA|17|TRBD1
TGTGCCAGCAGCGCAAGGACAGGGGCTGCAGCTAACTATGGCTACACCTTC
CASSARTGAAANYGYTF
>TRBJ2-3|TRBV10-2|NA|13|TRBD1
TGCGCCAGCAGTGAACAGGGGGCAGATACGCAGTATTTT
CASSEQGADTQYF
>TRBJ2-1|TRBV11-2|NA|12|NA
TGTGCCAGCAGCCCACAGGGAAATGAGCAGTTCTTC
CASSPQGNEQFF
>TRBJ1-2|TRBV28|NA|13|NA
TGTGCCAGCAGCGGGACTTCAGGAGAGGGCTACACCTTC
CASSGTSGEGYTF
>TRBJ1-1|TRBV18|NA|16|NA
TGTGCCAGCTCACCACGGCCTGGAAGAGGGAACACTGAAGCTTTCTTT
CASSPRPGRGNTEAFF
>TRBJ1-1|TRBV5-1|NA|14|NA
TGCGCCAGCAGCCCTGGGACATTGAACACTGAAGCTTTCTTT
CASSPGTLNTEAFF
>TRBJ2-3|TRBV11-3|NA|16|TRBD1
TGTGCCAGCAGCCAGCAGGGACAGGAGAGCACAGATACGCAGTATTTT
CASSQQGQESTDTQYF
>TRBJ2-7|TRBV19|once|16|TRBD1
TGTGCCAGTAGTATACCCTGGACAGGGGGAAGTTCTCAGGAGTACTTC
CASSIPWTGGSSQEYF
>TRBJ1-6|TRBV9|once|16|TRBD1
TGTGCCAGCAGCGTAGTTCCAGGGGGGACTAATTCACCCCTCCACTTT
CASSVVPGGTNSPLHF
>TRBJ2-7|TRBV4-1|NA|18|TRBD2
TGCGCCAGCAGCCAAGATCAAGAAGCGGGGGGGCTTTGGTACGAGCAGTACTTC
CASSQDQEAGGLWYEQYF
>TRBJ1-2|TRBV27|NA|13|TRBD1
TGTGCCAGCAGCCAAACAGGGGGCTATGGCTACACCTTC
CASSQTGGYGYTF
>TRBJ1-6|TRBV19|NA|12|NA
TGTGCCAGTAGTAACTTCGATTCACCCCTCCACTTT
CASSNFDSPLHF
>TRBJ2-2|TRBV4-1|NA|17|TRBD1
TGCGCCAGCAGCCAAGGTACAGGGGTAGCGAACACCGGGGAGCTGTTTTTT
CASSQGTGVANTGELFF
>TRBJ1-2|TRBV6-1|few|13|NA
TGTGCCAGCAGTGAATCGTCGACAGACGGCTACACCTTC
CASSESSTDGYTF
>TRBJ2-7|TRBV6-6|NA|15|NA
TGTGCCAGCAGTTACTCATCGACACCGGCCTACGAGCAGTACTTC
CASSYSSTPAYEQYF
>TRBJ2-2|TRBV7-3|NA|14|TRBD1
TGTGCCAGCAGCGGACAGGGGCCCACCGGGGAGCTGTTTTTT
CASSGQGPTGELFF
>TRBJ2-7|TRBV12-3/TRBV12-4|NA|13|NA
TGTGCCAGCAGTTTAGCGAGGGTCGGCGAGCAGTACTTC
CASSLARVGEQYF
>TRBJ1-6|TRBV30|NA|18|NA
TGTGCCTGGAGGGCCCTCCCGGGCGGGGGCTCCTATAATTCACCCCTCCACTTT
CAWRALPGGGSYNSPLHF
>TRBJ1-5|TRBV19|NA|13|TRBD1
TGTGCGGCAGGGGGAGGAAGCAATCAGCCCCAGCATTTT
CAAGGGSNQPQHF
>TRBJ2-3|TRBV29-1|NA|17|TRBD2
TGCAGCGTTGGAGGGACTAGCGGGGGGGATCACACAGATACGCAGTATTTT
CSVGGTSGGDHTDTQYF
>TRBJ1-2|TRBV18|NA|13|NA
TGTGCCAGCTCACCCGGGACTGATTATGGCTACACCTTC
CASSPGTDYGYTF
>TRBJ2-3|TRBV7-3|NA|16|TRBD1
TGTGCCAGCAGCGCACAGGGGGCATCGTTAGCAGATACGCAGTATTTT
CASSAQGASLADTQYF
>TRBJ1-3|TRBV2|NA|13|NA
TGTGCCAGCATGTACAGGGAAAAAAACACCATATATTTT
CASMYREKNTIYF
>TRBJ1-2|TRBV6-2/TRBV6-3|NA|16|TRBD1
TGTGCCAGCAGTTACCGGGACAGTGTTATCAACTATGGCTACACCTTC
CASSYRDSVINYGYTF
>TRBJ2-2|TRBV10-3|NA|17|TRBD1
TGTGCCATCAGTGAGTCTAGGGCAGGGGGCTACACCGGGGAGCTGTTTTTT
CAISESRAGGYTGELFF
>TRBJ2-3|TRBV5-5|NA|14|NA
TGTGCCAGCAGCCTTACAGGGATCACAGATACGCAGTATTTT
CASSLTGITDTQYF
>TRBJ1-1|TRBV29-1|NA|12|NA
TGCAGCGTTGAAGATCCTGGGGGGAAAGCTTTCTTT
CSVEDPGGKAFF
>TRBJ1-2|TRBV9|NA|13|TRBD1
TGTGCCAGCAGCGTAGTTTGGACAGGGAACTACACCTTC
CASSVVWTGNYTF
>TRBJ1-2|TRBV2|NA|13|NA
TGTGCCAGCAGTGAAGACAGTTTCTATGGCTACACCTTC
CASSEDSFYGYTF
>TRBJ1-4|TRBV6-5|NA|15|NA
TGTGCCAGCAGTACTCTCGCCGCCGCGAGGGAAAAACTGTTTTTT
CASSTLAAAREKLFF